Below are 27 T cell receptor beta chains sequenced from a single sample in a study of cytomegalovirus exposure and HLA in healthy donors. The PCR made use of 60 Vbeta and 13 Jbeta primers. Libraries were prepared by immunoSEQ multiplex PCR; TCRdb keeps only in-frame clonotypes and omits some of them. The sample carries about 47,000 clones, around 74% recorded once. The specimen was PBMCs. The receptor set was obtained from a man aged 25 to 40 in good health and CMV-seronegative.

As regards this clone: The conserved phenylalanine or tryptophan is not found at the CDR3 terminus, so this likely reflects a read error. The DNA is omitted, as the CDR3 cannot be located on it reliably, and the CDR3 follows TCRdb's listing. The rearrangement uses TRBV7-9 and TRBJ1-1; TRBD1, the table's D call, lacks a check against the DNA. The CDR3 region is 13 residues in length, termini included. Germline CDR1 and CDR2: SEHNR and FQNEAQ (reference sequence). The CDR3 sequence is CASSGDRGTEALV.

The V gene is TRBV30, the J gene TRBJ2-1; TRBD2 matches at 9 bases. V lost 1 base to trimming and J lost 8 bases; unmatched junction nucleotides: 9. CDR1 and CDR2 from the germline V gene are GTSNPN and SVGIG (reference sequence). The CDR3 is 15 amino acids. This CDR3 is CAWSGGLAGSDEQFF. DNA for the CDR3: TGTGCCTGGAGTGGGGGGCTAGCGGGATCGGATGAGCAGTTCTTC.

The rearrangement uses TRBV6-6 and TRBJ2-5; TRBD2 matches 8 bases. Germline V gives CDR1 MNHNY, CDR2 SVGAGI (reference sequence). The CDR3 covers 14 residues. V gave up 6 bases and J gave up 1 base; unmatched junction bases: 4. The CDR3 is CASSRGGSQETQYF. The CDR3 DNA is TGTGCCAGCAGCCGGGGGGGTTCCCAAGAGACCCAGTACTTC.

This clone has just one count. V gene TRBV5-1 combines with J gene TRBJ2-1, with 14 bases lining up with TRBD2. This CDR3 spans 15 amino acids. V gave up 0 bases and J gave up 9 bases; unmatched junction bases: 2. Germline loops: CDR1 SGHRS, CDR2 YFSETQ. For the CDR3, the DNA is TGCGCCAGCAGCTTGGATGGACTAGCGGGAGGTGAGCAGTTCTTC. Protein product: CASSLDGLAGGEQFF. The full variable domain, in which reference TRBV5-1 and TRBJ2-1 provide the parts outside the CDR3, is KAGVTQTPRYLIKTRGQQVTLSCSPISGHRSVSWYQQTPGQGLQFLFEYFSETQRNKGNFPGRFSGRQFSNSRSEMNVSTLELGDSALYLCASSLDGLAGGEQFFGPGTRLTVL.

A few counts support this clone. The chain has TRBV6-1 and TRBJ1-5; no clear D gene. V gave up 1 base and J gave up 5 bases, with 6 bases separating them. This CDR3 spans 13 amino acids. In germline, CDR1 is MNHNS, CDR2 SASEGT. DNA for the CDR3: TGTGCCAGCAGTGAAGGAGGGTATCAGCCCCAGCATTTT. Residues: CASSEGGYQPQHF.

The sample holds one count of this clone. V and J are TRBV5-6 and TRBJ2-2; D is possibly TRBD2 (6 bases). The CDR3 covers 18 residues. V shed 5 bases and J shed 4 bases, with 24 bases lying between them. Per germline, CDR1 SGHDT and CDR2 YYEEEE. The CDR3 coding sequence is TGTGCCAGCAGGCTTATGACCGGGGGAGGAGGGAGCACCGGGGAGCTGTTTTTT. This gives the protein CASRLMTGGGGSTGELFF. The full variable domain, its missing parts supplied by reference TRBV5-6 and TRBJ2-2, is DAGVTQSPTHLIKTRGQQVTLRCSPKSGHDTVSWYQQALGQGPQFIFQYYEEEERQRGNFPDRFSGHQFPNYSSELNVNALLLGDSALYLCASRLMTGGGGSTGELFFGEGSRLTVL.

Written as DNA, the CDR3 is TGTGCCAGCAGCGTAGCTATTCCCGGGGAGCTGTTTTTT. Amino acids: CASSVAIPGELFF. The chain combines TRBV9 with TRBJ2-2; D is uncertain. CDR1 is SGDLS, CDR2 YYNGEE, per germline. This CDR3 comprises 13 residues. The V end lost 0 bases, the J end lost 6 bases, and 6 bases lay between the germline ends.

V usage is TRBV9 and J usage is TRBJ1-2; 9 bases agree with TRBD1. Germline V gives CDR1 SGDLS, CDR2 YYNGEE. The CDR3 sequence is 15 residues long. The V gene end was trimmed by 5 bases and the J gene end by 8 bases; junction bases not matched to a gene: 13. The CDR3 here is CASRGPGTGSRGYTF. In DNA form, the CDR3 reads TGTGCCAGCAGGGGGCCCGGGACAGGGTCTCGGGGCTACACCTTC.

This CDR3 reads CASKGDREGPYGYTF. In nucleotides, the CDR3 is TGTGCCAGCAAGGGAGACAGGGAAGGTCCCTATGGCTACACCTTC. The chain employs TRBV21-1 and TRBJ1-2; the table's D call TRBD1 went unverified against the DNA. TRBV21-1 is noted as a pseudogene. The CDR3 extends over 15 amino acids.

V is TRBV19 and J is TRBJ1-1, with 9 bases fitting TRBD1. The CDR3 is made up of 14 amino acids. V gave up 6 bases and J gave up 5 bases; unmatched junction bases: 7. Germline loops: CDR1 LNHDA, CDR2 SQIVND (reference sequence). CDR3 residues: CASRQGAVVTEAFF. DNA for the CDR3: TGTGCCAGTAGACAGGGGGCTGTGGTGACTGAAGCTTTCTTT.

This clone was picked up a small number of times. V gene TRBV10-3 combines with J gene TRBJ1-1, with 9 bases identical to TRBD1. CDR3 length: 14 amino acids. V gave up 6 bases and J gave up 4 bases; unmatched junction bases: 6. Per the germline V gene, CDR1 is ENHRY and CDR2 is SYGVKD. CDR3 region: CAIRDRGDFTEAFF. The CDR3, as DNA: TGTGCCATCAGAGACAGGGGGGACTTCACTGAAGCTTTCTTT.

The chain links TRBV7-2 to TRBJ2-5, with TRBD2 identical over 7 bases. Unmatched junction bases numbered 4, after V lost 5 bases and J lost 4 bases. The CDR3 runs to 13 residues. Germline CDR1 reads SGHTA; CDR2 reads FQGNSA. The CDR3 here is CASSPPGGETQYF. The CDR3 region has the DNA TGTGCCAGCAGCCCACCGGGGGGAGAGACCCAGTACTTC.

This clone was seen a few times. The chain combines TRBV11-2 with TRBJ2-7; the D gene is possibly TRBD1 (5 bases). The V end was cut by 3 bases, the J end by 4 bases, with 10 bases between. Germline loops: CDR1 SGHAT, CDR2 FQNNGV. The CDR3 totals 13 residues. The CDR3 region is CASSLGREYEQYF. CDR3 DNA: TGTGCCAGCAGCTTGGGCAGGGAATACGAGCAGTACTTC.

This clone was seen a few times. This chain connects TRBV5-1 to TRBJ1-1; no clear D gene. Trimming took 0 bases from V and 3 from J, leaving 12 bases between them. Germline V gives CDR1 SGHRS, CDR2 YFSETQ. CDR3 size: 15 residues. The CDR3 nucleotides read TGCGCCAGCAGCTTGGCAAGGCAGGATGACACTGAAGCTTTCTTT. Translated, it gives CASSLARQDDTEAFF.

This clone has more than one count but fewer than ten. The chain recombines TRBV21-1 with TRBJ1-5. TRBV21-1 represents a pseudogene. The CDR3 consists of 10 residues. The CDR3 here is CASCGGPQHF. The CDR3 nucleotides are TGTGCCAGCTGCGGGGGGCCCCAGCATTTT.

This chain uses TRBV5-1 with TRBJ2-7; maybe TRBD1 (5 bases). The CDR3 length is 13 residues. The V end lost 1 base, the J end lost 4 bases, and 9 bases lay between the germline ends. Germline CDR1 SGHRS, CDR2 YFSETQ. Here the CDR3 reads CASSLQGQYEQYF. The CDR3 DNA sequence: TGCGCCAGCAGCTTGCAGGGTCAGTACGAGCAGTACTTC.

The V and J genes are TRBV5-4 and TRBJ2-1, with 8 bases identical to TRBD1. Germline V CDR1 and CDR2: SGHNT, YYREEE (reference sequence). Trimming cost V 4 bases and J 5 bases; bases outside gene matches: 11. The CDR3 is made up of 16 amino acids. The CDR3 coding sequence is TGTGCCAGCAGCAAATTCCCGGGACAGGAGAACAATGAGCAGTTCTTC. As protein: CASSKFPGQENNEQFF. The full variable domain, with the rest looked up from reference TRBV5-4 and TRBJ2-1, is ETGVTQSPTHLIKTRGQQVTLRCSSQSGHNTVSWYQQALGQGPQFIFQYYREEENGRGNFPPRFSGLQFPNYSSELNVNALELDDSALYLCASSKFPGQENNEQFFGPGTRLTVL.

The rearrangement links TRBV5-6 to TRBJ2-2; D not certain. V was cut by 2 bases and J by 4 bases, with 6 bases left in between. The CDR3 covers 13 residues. Per germline, CDR1 SGHDT and CDR2 YYEEEE. In DNA, the CDR3 is TGTGCCAGCAGCTTAGCTAGCACCGGGGAGCTGTTTTTT. It encodes CASSLASTGELFF. The full variable domain, completed using reference TRBV5-6 and TRBJ2-2, is DAGVTQSPTHLIKTRGQQVTLRCSPKSGHDTVSWYQQALGQGPQFIFQYYEEEERQRGNFPDRFSGHQFPNYSSELNVNALLLGDSALYLCASSLASTGELFFGEGSRLTVL.

This rearrangement joins TRBV30 to TRBJ2-3, with TRBD1 identical over 7 bases. CDR3 size: 15 residues. The V and J ends lost 3 bases and 1 base, in that order; junction bases with no gene match: 7. CDR1 is GTSNPN, CDR2 SVGIG, per germline (reference sequence). CDR3: CAWRKDDRGTDTQYF. CDR3 sequence (DNA): TGTGCCTGGAGAAAGGACGACAGGGGCACAGATACGCAGTATTTT.

Here the CDR3 DNA reads TGTGCCAGCAGTTTGGGGGGACAGCCTTATGGCTACACCTTC. It encodes CASSLGGQPYGYTF. This rearrangement joins TRBV27 to TRBJ1-2; 7 bases fit TRBD1. The CDR3 is 14 amino acids. Per the germline V gene, CDR1 is MNHEY and CDR2 is SMNVEV (reference sequence). V lost 3 bases and J lost 5; bases outside the gene matches: 6.

The chain links TRBV5-4 to TRBJ2-5; 8 bases fit TRBD1. CDR1 and CDR2 from the germline V gene are SGHNT and YYREEE (reference sequence). The CDR3 is 14 amino acids. J gave up 3 bases and V 4 bases, and 5 bases lay outside the gene matches. The CDR3 loop is CASSGGQGEETQYF. The CDR3 DNA reads as TGTGCCAGCAGCGGTGGACAGGGCGAAGAGACCCAGTACTTC.

V is TRBV29-1 and J is TRBJ2-7; weak D call: TRBD1 (6 bases). CDR1 is SQVTM, CDR2 ANQGSEA, per germline. V was shortened by 4 bases and J by 2 bases, with 12 bases between the two germline ends. This CDR3 region has 13 residues. The CDR3 here is CSVAQGMTYEQYF. CDR3 nucleotides: TGCAGCGTTGCCCAGGGGATGACCTACGAGCAGTACTTC.

The V and J genes are TRBV5-4 and TRBJ2-2; 14 bases fit TRBD2. This CDR3 contains 17 residues. The trim removed 4 bases at V and 5 bases at J, leaving 7 bases unmatched. The germline V gene has CDR1 SGHNT and CDR2 YYREEE (reference sequence). CDR3 amino acids: CASSTPGLAGVTGELFF. CDR3 nucleotide sequence: TGTGCCAGCAGCACGCCGGGACTAGCGGGAGTAACCGGGGAGCTGTTTTTT.

The chain recombines TRBV10-3 with TRBJ2-5; 8 nucleotides match TRBD1. The CDR3 runs to 16 residues. Germline trimming cut 2 bases from V and 4 bases from J; bases unmatched to any gene: 9. In germline, CDR1 is ENHRY, CDR2 SYGVKD. CDR3 sequence: CAISEIGGTGRETQYF. CDR3 nucleotides: TGTGCCATCAGTGAGATCGGCGGGACAGGTAGAGAGACCCAGTACTTC.

In this sample, this clone turned up a few times. J is TRBJ1-2 and V is TRBV29-1; D not resolved. This CDR3 is 10 amino acids long. V dropped 4 bases and J dropped 7 bases, with 7 bases sitting between them. Germline V CDR1 and CDR2: SQVTM, ANQGSEA. The CDR3 DNA follows: TGCAGCGTTGCAGGTCCTGGCTACACCTTC. It yields the protein CSVAGPGYTF.

This rearrangement joins TRBV7-7 to TRBJ2-1; 8 bases are a match to TRBD1. The V segment lost 0 bases and the J segment 2 bases; nucleotides outside the gene matches: 6. Germline loops: CDR1 SSHAT, CDR2 FNYEAQ (reference sequence). CDR3 length: 17 amino acids. The CDR3 here is CASSLADRVGPYNEQFF. Here the CDR3 DNA reads TGTGCCAGCAGCTTAGCGGACAGGGTTGGCCCCTACAATGAGCAGTTCTTC.

V is TRBV10-1 and J is TRBJ2-5, with 8 bases matching TRBD1. Judging by the DNA end, TRBJ2-7 fits better; the J call may be wrong. This CDR3 contains 14 residues. CDR1 and CDR2 (germline): WNHNN, SYGVQD (reference sequence). The CDR3 reads CASSESDRDYEQYF. DNA of the CDR3: TGCGCCAGCAGTGAGTCGGACAGGGACTACGAGCAGTACTTC.